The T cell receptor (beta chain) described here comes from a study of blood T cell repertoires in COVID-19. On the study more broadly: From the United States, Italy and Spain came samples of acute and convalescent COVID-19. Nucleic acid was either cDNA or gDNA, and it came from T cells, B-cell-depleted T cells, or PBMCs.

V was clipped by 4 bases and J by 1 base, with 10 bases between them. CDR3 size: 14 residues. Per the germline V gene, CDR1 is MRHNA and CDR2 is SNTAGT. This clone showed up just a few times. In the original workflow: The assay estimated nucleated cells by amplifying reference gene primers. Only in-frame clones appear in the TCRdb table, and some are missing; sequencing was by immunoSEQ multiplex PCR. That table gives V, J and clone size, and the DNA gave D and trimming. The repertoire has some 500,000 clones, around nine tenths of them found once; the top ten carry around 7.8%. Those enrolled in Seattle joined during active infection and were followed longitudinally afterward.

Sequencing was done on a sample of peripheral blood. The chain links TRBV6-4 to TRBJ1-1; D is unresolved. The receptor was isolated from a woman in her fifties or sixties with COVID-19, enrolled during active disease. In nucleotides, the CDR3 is TGTGCCAGCAGTGTCTCAAGAGGGAACACTGAAGCTTTCTTT. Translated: CASSVSRGNTEAFF.